These T cell receptor beta chains were read from a single sample in a study of T cell responses to AZD1222 COVID-19 vaccine. The data were produced by immunoSEQ multiplex PCR, yet TCRdb's version contains in-frame clones alone and is incomplete. The table records more than 110,000 clones, about 90% of them present only once. The sequenced sample was peripheral blood, obtained on day 0 of AZD1222 vaccination. The receptors derive from an adult in good health. The CDR3 runs from the conserved cysteine through the conserved F or W. A D gene is named only where the DNA matches it firmly. For some rows the clone size is stated as once, few or many, or as a class when expanded; others skip it.

V gene: TRBV6-5
J gene: TRBJ2-7
D gene: -
clone size: -
CDR3 protein: CASGGKGDSYEQYF
CDR3 DNA: TGTGCCAGCGGGGGTAAGGGGGACTCCTACGAGCAGTACTTC

V gene: TRBV2
J gene: TRBJ2-7
D gene: -
clone size: -
CDR3 protein: CASRVDNYEQYF
CDR3 DNA: TGTGCCAGCAGGGTGGACAACTACGAGCAGTACTTC

V gene: TRBV4-3
J gene: TRBJ2-7
D gene: -
clone size: -
CDR3 protein: CASSQDKNRRFLEQYF
CDR3 DNA: TGCGCCAGCAGCCAAGATAAAAATAGGAGGTTCCTCGAGCAGTACTTC

V gene: TRBV7-8
J gene: TRBJ2-5
D gene: -
clone size: -
CDR3 protein: CASSLGRDFGETQYF
CDR3 DNA: TGTGCCAGCAGCCTGGGCCGGGACTTCGGGGAGACCCAGTACTTC

V gene: TRBV7-2
J gene: TRBJ2-7
D gene: -
clone size: -
CDR3 protein: CASSLAGTLFLASYEQYF
CDR3 DNA: TGTGCCAGCAGCTTAGCTGGGACACTGTTTTTAGCTTCCTACGAGCAGTACTTC

V gene: TRBV3-1/TRBV3-2
J gene: TRBJ1-3
D gene: -
clone size: -
CDR3 protein: CASSQDERNTIYF
CDR3 DNA: TGTGCCAGCAGCCAAGATGAGAGAAACACCATATATTTT

V gene: TRBV7-2
J gene: TRBJ2-1
D gene: TRBD2
clone size: -
CDR3 protein: CASTPGLAGGPRGYNEQFF
CDR3 DNA: TGTGCCAGCACCCCGGGACTAGCGGGAGGCCCCAGGGGGTACAATGAGCAGTTCTTC

V gene: TRBV5-6
J gene: TRBJ2-7
D gene: -
clone size: -
CDR3 protein: CASSLGLTYEQYF
CDR3 DNA: TGTGCCAGCAGCCTAGGGCTAACTTACGAGCAGTACTTC

V gene: TRBV9
J gene: TRBJ1-1
D gene: -
clone size: -
CDR3 protein: CASSSRLGSEAFF
CDR3 DNA: TGTGCCAGCAGCTCTCGCCTCGGCAGTGAAGCTTTCTTT

V gene: TRBV5-4
J gene: TRBJ1-1
D gene: -
clone size: -
CDR3 protein: CASRLREGYAEAFF
CDR3 DNA: TGTGCCAGCAGACTCAGGGAGGGGTACGCTGAAGCTTTCTTT

V gene: TRBV5-1
J gene: TRBJ1-5
D gene: TRBD1
clone size: -
CDR3 protein: CASSVGTGGRDQPQHF
CDR3 DNA: TGCGCCAGCAGCGTTGGGACAGGGGGCCGAGATCAGCCCCAGCATTTT

V gene: TRBV24-1
J gene: TRBJ2-7
D gene: TRBD1
clone size: -
CDR3 protein: CATSRTGGYEQYF
CDR3 DNA: TGTGCCACCAGTCGGACAGGGGGTTACGAGCAGTACTTC

V gene: TRBV28
J gene: TRBJ1-2
D gene: TRBD1
clone size: -
CDR3 protein: CASTFRDRAGYGYTF
CDR3 DNA: TGTGCCAGCACTTTCCGGGACAGGGCAGGCTATGGCTACACCTTC

V gene: TRBV28
J gene: TRBJ2-7
D gene: TRBD2
clone size: -
CDR3 protein: CASSFLLHGLAGVTSYEQYF
CDR3 DNA: TGTGCCAGCAGTTTTCTCTTACATGGACTAGCGGGAGTGACTTCCTACGAGCAGTACTTC

V gene: TRBV19
J gene: TRBJ1-1
D gene: -
clone size: -
CDR3 protein: CASSKRGRGTGTEAFF
CDR3 DNA: TGTGCCAGTAGTAAGCGGGGGCGCGGGACGGGCACTGAAGCTTTCTTT

V gene: TRBV9
J gene: TRBJ2-1
D gene: -
clone size: -
CDR3 protein: CASSATQLSNEQFF
CDR3 DNA: TGTGCCAGCAGCGCAACGCAGCTCTCAAATGAGCAGTTCTTC

V gene: TRBV7-6
J gene: TRBJ2-1
D gene: TRBD2
clone size: -
CDR3 protein: CASSSWMAGEAYNEQFF
CDR3 DNA: TGTGCCAGCAGCTCATGGATGGCGGGAGAGGCCTACAATGAGCAGTTCTTC

V gene: TRBV25-1
J gene: TRBJ2-1
D gene: -
clone size: -
CDR3 protein: CASSDFGSSYNEQFF
CDR3 DNA: TGTGCCAGCAGTGATTTTGGGAGCTCCTACAATGAGCAGTTCTTC

V gene: TRBV27
J gene: TRBJ2-7
D gene: -
clone size: -
CDR3 protein: CASSNRVPYEQYF
CDR3 DNA: TGTGCCAGCAGTAACAGGGTCCCTTACGAGCAGTACTTC

V gene: TRBV4-1
J gene: TRBJ1-5
D gene: TRBD1
clone size: -
CDR3 protein: CASSQSDRGLHQPQHF
CDR3 DNA: TGCGCCAGCAGCCAATCTGACAGGGGGCTACATCAGCCCCAGCATTTT

V gene: TRBV6-5
J gene: TRBJ1-5
D gene: -
clone size: -
CDR3 protein: CASSYSSGNNQPQHF
CDR3 DNA: TGTGCCAGCAGTTACTCATCAGGGAACAATCAGCCCCAGCATTTT

V gene: TRBV10-3
J gene: TRBJ2-3
D gene: -
clone size: -
CDR3 protein: CAISEIGTDTQYF
CDR3 DNA: TGTGCCATCAGTGAGATCGGGACAGATACGCAGTATTTT

V gene: TRBV28
J gene: TRBJ1-1
D gene: -
clone size: -
CDR3 protein: CASSSRRLVLFNTEAFF
CDR3 DNA: TGTGCCAGCAGTTCGCGGAGGTTGGTACTCTTTAACACTGAAGCTTTCTTT

V gene: TRBV9
J gene: TRBJ2-1
D gene: TRBD2
clone size: -
CDR3 protein: CASSGQSGGGLASYNEQFF
CDR3 DNA: TGTGCCAGCAGCGGACAGTCAGGGGGGGGACTAGCGTCCTACAATGAGCAGTTCTTC

V gene: TRBV10-3
J gene: TRBJ1-4
D gene: TRBD1
clone size: -
CDR3 protein: CAISRDRTNEKLFF
CDR3 DNA: TGTGCCATCAGCCGGGACAGAACTAATGAAAAACTGTTTTTT

V gene: TRBV7-9
J gene: TRBJ2-3
D gene: -
clone size: -
CDR3 protein: CASSPSDTPSTDTQYF
CDR3 DNA: TGTGCCAGCAGCCCATCGGACACGCCTAGCACAGATACGCAGTATTTT

V gene: TRBV28
J gene: TRBJ1-6
D gene: -
clone size: -
CDR3 protein: CASSPTENSPLHF
CDR3 DNA: TGTGCCAGCAGCCCGACAGAAAATTCACCCCTCCACTTT

V gene: TRBV14
J gene: TRBJ2-5
D gene: -
clone size: -
CDR3 protein: CASSQDLETQYF
CDR3 DNA: TGTGCCAGCAGCCAAGATCTTGAGACCCAGTACTTC

V gene: TRBV10-3
J gene: TRBJ1-2
D gene: -
clone size: -
CDR3 protein: CAISESFLSAGEDYGYTF
CDR3 DNA: TGTGCCATCAGTGAGTCGTTTTTGTCGGCAGGGGAGGACTATGGCTACACCTTC

V gene: TRBV16
J gene: TRBJ2-1
D gene: -
clone size: -
CDR3 protein: CASSQFRGTYNEQFF
CDR3 DNA: TGTGCCAGCAGCCAATTCCGGGGGACCTACAATGAGCAGTTCTTC

V gene: TRBV30
J gene: TRBJ1-1
D gene: -
clone size: -
CDR3 protein: CAWSSWGTPQNTEAFF
CDR3 DNA: TGTGCCTGGAGTTCTTGGGGGACGCCCCAAAACACTGAAGCTTTCTTT

V gene: TRBV9
J gene: TRBJ2-3
D gene: -
clone size: -
CDR3 protein: CASSVAPPDTQYF
CDR3 DNA: TGTGCCAGCAGCGTAGCCCCCCCAGATACGCAGTATTTT

V gene: TRBV4-1
J gene: TRBJ2-7
D gene: TRBD1
clone size: few
CDR3 protein: CASSQIQGASYEQYF
CDR3 DNA: TGCGCCAGCAGCCAGATACAGGGGGCCTCCTACGAGCAGTACTTC

V gene: TRBV4-3
J gene: TRBJ2-7
D gene: TRBD1
clone size: once
CDR3 protein: CASSQVGQGRNEQYF
CDR3 DNA: TGCGCCAGCAGCCAAGTCGGACAGGGACGGAACGAGCAGTACTTC

V gene: TRBV7-9
J gene: TRBJ2-7
D gene: -
clone size: -
CDR3 protein: CASSLERKGPYEQYF
CDR3 DNA: TGTGCCAGCAGCTTAGAACGGAAGGGACCCTACGAGCAGTACTTC

V gene: TRBV23-1
J gene: TRBJ1-6
D gene: -
clone size: -
CDR3 protein: CASSHPVNSPLHF
CDR3 DNA: TGCGCCAGCAGTCACCCCGTTAATTCACCCCTCCACTTT

V gene: TRBV29-1
J gene: TRBJ1-1
D gene: -
clone size: -
CDR3 protein: CSVAPGGFTEAFF
CDR3 DNA: TGCAGCGTTGCCCCGGGGGGGTTCACTGAAGCTTTCTTT

V gene: TRBV2
J gene: TRBJ2-7
D gene: -
clone size: -
CDR3 protein: CASSEGGQFYEQYF
CDR3 DNA: TGTGCCAGCAGTGAGGGGGGACAATTCTACGAGCAGTACTTC

V gene: TRBV6-2/TRBV6-3
J gene: TRBJ2-7
D gene: TRBD2
clone size: -
CDR3 protein: CASSLRTSGAYSYEQYF
CDR3 DNA: TGTGCCAGCAGCCTCCGGACTAGCGGGGCCTATTCCTACGAGCAGTACTTC

V gene: TRBV9
J gene: TRBJ2-1
D gene: -
clone size: -
CDR3 protein: CASSVGSGGNEQFF
CDR3 DNA: TGTGCCAGCAGCGTTGGCTCCGGAGGGAATGAGCAGTTCTTC

V gene: TRBV3-1/TRBV3-2
J gene: TRBJ1-2
D gene: -
clone size: -
CDR3 protein: CASSQLRVGRGGYTF
CDR3 DNA: TGTGCCAGCAGCCAACTCCGAGTAGGGCGCGGGGGCTACACCTTC

V gene: TRBV11-3
J gene: TRBJ2-5
D gene: -
clone size: -
CDR3 protein: CASSLPRDPGETQYF
CDR3 DNA: TGTGCCAGCAGCTTGCCGAGGGACCCGGGGGAGACCCAGTACTTC

V gene: TRBV6-5
J gene: TRBJ1-2
D gene: -
clone size: -
CDR3 protein: CASSYAAGGIGYGYTF
CDR3 DNA: TGTGCCAGCAGTTACGCGGCGGGGGGCATCGGCTATGGCTACACCTTC

V gene: TRBV19
J gene: TRBJ1-2
D gene: -
clone size: -
CDR3 protein: CASTGHPGTTNYGYTF
CDR3 DNA: TGTGCCAGTACTGGACACCCCGGAACCACTAACTATGGCTACACCTTC

V gene: TRBV9
J gene: TRBJ1-3
D gene: -
clone size: -
CDR3 protein: CASSVASGNTIYF
CDR3 DNA: TGTGCCAGCAGCGTAGCCTCTGGAAACACCATATATTTT

V gene: TRBV19
J gene: TRBJ2-7
D gene: TRBD2
clone size: -
CDR3 protein: CASSWTSGATYEQYF
CDR3 DNA: TGTGCCAGTAGTTGGACTAGCGGGGCCACCTACGAGCAGTACTTC

V gene: TRBV5-1
J gene: TRBJ1-2
D gene: -
clone size: -
CDR3 protein: CASSHGGEANYGYTF
CDR3 DNA: TGCGCCAGCAGCCATGGAGGTGAAGCTAACTATGGCTACACCTTC

V gene: TRBV4-2
J gene: TRBJ2-1
D gene: TRBD2
clone size: once
CDR3 protein: CASSQLISGRNEQFF
CDR3 DNA: TGTGCCAGCAGCCAATTGATTAGCGGGAGAAATGAGCAGTTCTTC

V gene: TRBV19
J gene: TRBJ1-3
D gene: TRBD1
clone size: -
CDR3 protein: CASSIGTGSGNTIYF
CDR3 DNA: TGTGCCAGTAGTATAGGGACAGGCTCTGGAAACACCATATATTTT

V gene: TRBV7-2
J gene: TRBJ2-7
D gene: -
clone size: -
CDR3 protein: CASSLGSYEQYF
CDR3 DNA: TGTGCCAGCAGCTTAGGTTCCTACGAGCAGTACTTC

V gene: TRBV21-1
J gene: TRBJ1-1
D gene: -
clone size: once
CDR3 protein: CASSNGARRNTEAFF
CDR3 DNA: TGTGCCAGCAGCAACGGGGCTCGGCGGAACACTGAAGCTTTCTTT

V gene: TRBV6-2/TRBV6-3
J gene: TRBJ1-1
D gene: -
clone size: -
CDR3 protein: CASSYRIGISLMNTEAFF
CDR3 DNA: TGTGCCAGCAGTTACCGGATTGGGATCTCCTTGATGAACACTGAAGCTTTCTTT

V gene: TRBV19
J gene: TRBJ1-1
D gene: -
clone size: once
CDR3 protein: CASNLGTVNTEAFF
CDR3 DNA: TGTGCCAGCAACCTCGGGACGGTGAACACTGAAGCTTTCTTT

V gene: TRBV9
J gene: TRBJ2-7
D gene: TRBD2
clone size: -
CDR3 protein: CASSVGPSGTYEQYF
CDR3 DNA: TGTGCCAGCAGCGTAGGTCCTAGCGGGACCTACGAGCAGTACTTC

V gene: TRBV11-2
J gene: TRBJ1-5
D gene: -
clone size: -
CDR3 protein: CASSLVGNYQPQHF
CDR3 DNA: TGTGCCAGCAGCCTAGTCGGAAACTATCAGCCCCAGCATTTT

V gene: TRBV4-1
J gene: TRBJ2-3
D gene: -
clone size: -
CDR3 protein: CASSEAGTSTDTQYF
CDR3 DNA: TGCGCCAGCAGCGAAGCAGGGACTAGCACAGATACGCAGTATTTT

V gene: TRBV28
J gene: TRBJ1-6
D gene: TRBD1
clone size: -
CDR3 protein: CASRPIAGTGTIHSPLHF
CDR3 DNA: TGTGCCAGCAGACCTATCGCCGGGACAGGCACGATTCATTCACCCCTCCACTTT

V gene: TRBV6-5
J gene: TRBJ1-2
D gene: -
clone size: -
CDR3 protein: CASRLHKGVGGYTF
CDR3 DNA: TGTGCCAGCAGACTACATAAGGGTGTTGGCGGCTACACCTTC

V gene: TRBV9
J gene: TRBJ2-2
D gene: -
clone size: once
CDR3 protein: CASSVAGIPRWDTGELFF
CDR3 DNA: TGTGCCAGCAGCGTAGCTGGGATCCCCCGGTGGGACACCGGGGAGCTGTTTTTT